A single T cell receptor beta chain is shown here with its context. Its antigen is undetermined. Different DNA sequences within this sample yield the same CDR3. Repertoires were generated with immunoSEQ multiplex PCR, while TCRdb's copy carries only in-frame clones and drops some. This sample yields 600,000 to 700,000 clones, of which around 73% are seen a single time; 1.5% to 2% belongs to the top ten. These data come from a study of shared clonotypes between healthy human individuals. All donors were healthy HIV-negative adults lacking recent acute infections or vaccinations. The CD4+ fraction was divided into a CD45RA+ naive subset and a CD45RA-negative memory subset. V was clipped by 3 bases and J by 3 bases, with 9 bases between them. Germline CDR1 SQVTM, CDR2 ANQGSEA. There are 12 residues in the CDR3. Study findings and constraints: As a rule, naive subsets had a larger estimated richness than memory subsets.

This chain links TRBV29-1 with TRBJ2-7, with D maybe TRBD1 (6 bases). The sample taken for sequencing was memory CD4+ T cells sorted from blood. Subset: CD45RA-negative fraction. The TCR originated in a young woman in good health. The CDR3 reads CSVEDSNYEQYF. CDR3 sequence (DNA): TGCAGCGTTGAGGACAGCAACTACGAGCAGTACTTC.